The clone carrying this T cell receptor (beta chain) was picked up a small number of times. Its antigen is not identified. This sample is drawn from a study of T cell repertoires in cytomegalovirus infection. For the study at large: Recently identified HLA-C-restricted CMV epitopes and well-studied HLA-B-restricted CMV epitopes were used by the study. An indication of both CMV infection and matching HLA type came from public TCR beta signatures.

Overall study results and limits: What dominated the ex vivo response were HLA-C-restricted CMV-specific TCR beta clonotypes.

From the reads, TCRdb called clonotypes with MiXCR, one entry per CDR3 protein. The table lists about a million distinct CDR3 sequences, roughly 30% of them singletons. Material: cultured CD8+ T cells from PBMCs, obtained from culture after CMV antigen stimulation. This receptor was obtained from a human donor in good health (CMV status not recorded). Some clones in this sample may be carry-over from other donors' samples.

CDR3 coding DNA: TGTGCCAGCAGCTTAGAACTAGCGGGCAACTACGAGCAGTACTTC. This encodes CASSLELAGNYEQYF. The rearrangement joins TRBV11-2 to TRBJ2-7; TRBD2 matches at 9 bases. Per germline, CDR1 SGHAT and CDR2 FQNNGV. This CDR3 contains 15 residues. V was clipped by 0 bases and J by 3 bases; unmatched bases: 3.